This TCR beta chain was found in a study of cytomegalovirus exposure and HLA in healthy donors. A multiplex PCR was run with 60 Vbeta primers and 13 Jbeta primers. TCRdb's table, derived via immunoSEQ multiplex PCR, lists solely in-frame clones and lacks some. The top ten hold 1.5% to 2% of the sample, which has some 160,000 clones, roughly 82% seen once. This CDR3 has 17 residues. Germline lookup yields CDR1 SGHDT and CDR2 YYEEEE. V was cut by 4 bases and J by 2 bases, with 21 bases left in between. This rearrangement joins TRBV5-6 to TRBJ2-5, with D tentatively TRBD2 (5 bases). The clonotype was recovered from a woman aged 25 to 39 in good health and CMV-seronegative. The sequenced sample was PBMCs. Written as DNA, the CDR3 is TGTGCCAGCAGCCGCAGGAGAACAATGTGGGAGCAAGAGACCCAGTACTTC. This sequence encodes CASSRRRTMWEQETQYF.